The 13 T cell receptor beta chains in this list originate from one sample, sequenced in a study of CD8 T cells in ankylosing spondylitis. No antigen has been identified for these receptors. General study points: What seemed typical of ankylosing spondylitis blood was a TCR beta motif built from eight highly homologous variants.

TCRdb passed the 5' RACE reads through MiXCR, listing each CDR3 protein once. Among approximately 540,000 distinct CDR3 sequences listed, 9.5% to 15% were seen once. The material sequenced was blood, either unsorted or a sorted T cell fraction (not recorded which). The receptors shown here come from a male donor with ankylosing spondylitis.

The CDR3 DNA is TGCAGCGCTACAGTGAAGAACACTGAAGCTTTCTTT. Translated, it gives CSATVKNTEAFF. The chain links TRBV29-1 to TRBJ1-1, with no clear D. Germline V gene lookup returns CDR1 SQVTM and CDR2 ANQGSEA. The V gene lost 7 bases and the J gene lost 1 base, with 10 bases spanning the gap. The CDR3 is 12 residues long.

The chain carries TRBV10-3 and TRBJ2-1, with TRBD2 matching over 9 bases. This CDR3 is built from 15 residues. The V gene's germline CDR1 is ENHRY and CDR2 SYGVKD. Trimming cost V 4 bases and J 8 bases; bases outside gene matches: 9. The CDR3 sequence is CAISVLAGVVDEQFF. CDR3 DNA sequence: TGTGCCATCAGTGTATTAGCGGGAGTGGTCGATGAGCAGTTCTTC.

Details on this clonotype: A read error may explain this, as a much larger clone is one base away. The chain couples TRBV12-3 or TRBV12-4 to TRBJ2-2, with 11 bases aligning to TRBD1. The CDR3 runs 17 residues. Here the CDR3 reads CAGSALPGQGDTGELFF. CDR3 DNA sequence: TGTGCCGGCAGCGCCTTACCGGGACAGGGGGACACCGGGGAGCTGTTTTTT.

This clonotype has only a few counts. This rearrangement joins TRBV27 to TRBJ1-5; the match to TRBD1 covers 8 bases. The CDR3 is made up of 16 amino acids. Germline trimming cut 5 bases from V and 2 bases from J; bases unmatched to any gene: 8. Per germline, CDR1 MNHEY and CDR2 SMNVEV (reference sequence). CDR3 in amino acids: CASSPTGQVGNQPQHF. CDR3 DNA: TGTGCCAGCAGTCCAACGGGACAGGTTGGCAATCAGCCCCAGCATTTT.

The chain recombines TRBV5-1 with TRBJ2-1; D tentatively fits TRBD1 or TRBD2 (5 bases each). The CDR3 length is 16 residues. V lost 5 bases to trimming and J lost 0 bases, with 15 bases between them. Per the germline V gene, CDR1 is SGHRS and CDR2 is YFSETQ. Here the CDR3 DNA reads TGCGCCAGCAGATTATCGGGGCACAACTCCTACAATGAGCAGTTCTTC. Translated: CASRLSGHNSYNEQFF.

This clonotype was observed many times. This chain joins TRBV2 and TRBJ2-7, with TRBD1 matching over 7 bases. The trim removed 2 bases at V and 3 bases at J, leaving 4 bases unmatched. Germline CDR1 reads SNHLY; CDR2 reads FYNNEI. The CDR3 runs 14 residues. The CDR3 DNA reads TGTGCCAGCAGTGAAAGGGGGCGATACTACGAGCAGTACTTC. Translated, it gives CASSERGRYYEQYF. Full variable domain (rest looked up from reference TRBV2 and TRBJ2-7): EPEVTQTPSHQVTQMGQEVILRCVPISNHLYFYWYRQILGQKVEFLVSFYNNEISEKSEIFDDQFSVERPDGSNFTLKIRSTKLEDSAMYFCASSERGRYYEQYFGPGTRLTVT.

Only a few counts were recorded for this clonotype. V usage is TRBV11-1 and J usage is TRBJ2-2; 12 positions match TRBD1. Per the germline V gene, CDR1 is SGHAT and CDR2 is FQDESV (reference sequence). The V and J ends lost 6 bases and 3 bases, in that order; junction bases with no gene match: 17. This CDR3 is built from 20 residues. Here the CDR3 reads CASRSRVWDRGRRDTGELFF. In nucleotides, the CDR3 is TGTGCCAGCAGATCCAGGGTCTGGGACAGGGGGCGTCGGGACACCGGGGAGCTGTTTTTT. Using reference TRBV11-1 and TRBJ2-2 for the parts outside the CDR3, the full variable domain is EAEVAQSPRYKITEKSQAVAFWCDPISGHATLYWYRQILGQGPELLVQFQDESVVDDSQLPKDRFSAERLKGVDSTLKIQPAELGDSAMYLCASRSRVWDRGRRDTGELFFGEGSRLTVL.

This clonotype was observed at least ten times. The chain links TRBV6-1 to TRBJ2-3; D gene ambiguous. Between the trimmed V and J ends, which lost 8 bases and 5 bases, there was a span of 17 bases. CDR1 MNHNS and CDR2 SASEGT come from the germline V gene. CDR3 length: 14 amino acids. The DNA for the CDR3 is TGTGCCAGCGAACCAAATAATGGGGTAGATACGCAGTATTTT. Its translation is CASEPNNGVDTQYF.

This clonotype was recorded many times. The chain has TRBV5-1 and TRBJ2-7; 9 nucleotides align to TRBD2. The CDR3 contains 16 residues. Germline V gene data show CDR1 as SGHRS and CDR2 as YFSETQ. Trimming removed 0 bases from V and 2 bases from J; junction bases left unmatched: 6. CDR3 sequence (DNA): TGCGCCAGCAGCTTGGCTGCTAGCGGGAACACCTACGAGCAGTACTTC. This sequence encodes CASSLAASGNTYEQYF.

There are a few counts of this clonotype. The J gene is TRBJ2-1, the V gene TRBV24-1; D tentatively fits TRBD1 or TRBD2 (5 bases each). The CDR3 is made up of 14 amino acids. Germline V gene data show CDR1 as KGHDR and CDR2 as SFDVKD. V was cut by 7 bases and J by 5 bases, with 14 bases left in between. The CDR3 loop reads CATSPGPLHNEQFF. The DNA of the CDR3 is TGTGCCACCAGCCCGGGACCCCTACACAATGAGCAGTTCTTC.

The J gene is TRBJ2-1, the V gene TRBV29-1, with 8 bases lining up with TRBD2. CDR1 SQVTM and CDR2 ANQGSEA come from the germline V gene. V lost 6 bases to trimming and J lost 3 bases; unmatched junction nucleotides: 7. There are 14 residues in the CDR3. CDR3 DNA sequence: TGCAGCGTCGCACAGGGACTAGGCTACAATGAGCAGTTCTTC. Its protein product is CSVAQGLGYNEQFF.

This clonotype was found a few times. The V gene is TRBV5-6, the J gene TRBJ1-2; the match to TRBD1 covers 7 bases. The V gene end was trimmed by 0 bases and the J gene end by 0 bases; junction bases not matched to a gene: 2. This CDR3 region has 15 residues. CDR1 and CDR2 from the germline V gene are SGHDT and YYEEEE. Here the CDR3 reads CASSLVGTANYGYTF. As DNA, the CDR3 is TGTGCCAGCAGCTTGGTTGGGACAGCTAACTATGGCTACACCTTC.

This clonotype has ten or more counts. The chain uses TRBV12-3 or TRBV12-4 and TRBJ2-2; TRBD1 might be the D (6 bases). This CDR3 has 15 residues. V was cut by 3 bases and J by 3 bases, with 11 bases left in between. The DNA for the CDR3 is TGTGCCAGCAGTTTCAGGGGTATAGACACCGGGGAGCTGTTTTTT. It yields the protein CASSFRGIDTGELFF.